This T cell receptor (beta chain) was recovered during a study of cytomegalovirus exposure and HLA in healthy donors. The PCR was carried out with 60 Vbeta primers and 13 Jbeta primers. Profiled with immunoSEQ multiplex PCR; TCRdb holds only in-frame clones, not every one. The table records some 210,000 clones, approximately 80% of them present only once. The sequence derives from a male donor in good health and CMV-seronegative. Sample: PBMCs.

This CDR3 is CASSLEAGTNYGYTF. The CDR3 DNA reads TGTGCCAGCAGCTTAGAGGCCGGGACTAACTATGGCTACACCTTC. The gene calls are TRBV7-2 and TRBJ1-2; D gene ambiguous. The germline gives CDR1 SGHTA, CDR2 FQGNSA. V gave up 1 base and J gave up 0 bases, with 9 bases separating them. The CDR3 runs 15 residues. Full variable domain (remainder filled in from reference TRBV7-2 and TRBJ1-2): GAGVSQSPSNKVTEKGKDVELRCDPISGHTALYWYRQSLGQGLEFLIYFQGNSAPDKSGLPSDRFSAERTGGSVSTLTIQRTQQEDSAVYLCASSLEAGTNYGYTFGSGTRLTVV.